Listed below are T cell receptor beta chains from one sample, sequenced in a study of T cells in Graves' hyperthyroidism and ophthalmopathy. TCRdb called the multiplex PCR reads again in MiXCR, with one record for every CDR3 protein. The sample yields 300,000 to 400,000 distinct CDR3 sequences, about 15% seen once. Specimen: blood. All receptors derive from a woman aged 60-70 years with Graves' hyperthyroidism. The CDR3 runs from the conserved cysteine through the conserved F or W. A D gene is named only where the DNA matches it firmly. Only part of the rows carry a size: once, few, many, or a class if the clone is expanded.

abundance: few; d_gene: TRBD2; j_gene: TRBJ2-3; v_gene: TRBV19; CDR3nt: TGTGCCAGTAGTATTAGTGAGCGGGGAGGCACAGATACGCAGTATTTT; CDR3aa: CASSISERGGTDTQYF
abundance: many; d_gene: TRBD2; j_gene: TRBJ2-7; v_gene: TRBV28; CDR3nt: TGTGCCAGCGCGGGAGCAGCCGAGCAGTACTTC; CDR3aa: CASAGAAEQYF
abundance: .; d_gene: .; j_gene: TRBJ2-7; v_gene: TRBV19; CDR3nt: TGTGCCAGTAGCAACCGCCTCGCGCAGTACTTC; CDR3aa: CASSNRLAQYF
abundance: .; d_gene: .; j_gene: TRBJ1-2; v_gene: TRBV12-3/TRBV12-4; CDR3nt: TGTGCCAGCAGTAACCGACGGACCAGTTATGGCTACACCTTC; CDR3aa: CASSNRRTSYGYTF
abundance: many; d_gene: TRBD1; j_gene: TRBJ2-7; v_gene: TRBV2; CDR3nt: TGTGCCAGCAGTGAAAGAGACAGGGTACGCTCCTACGAGCAGTACTTC; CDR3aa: CASSERDRVRSYEQYF
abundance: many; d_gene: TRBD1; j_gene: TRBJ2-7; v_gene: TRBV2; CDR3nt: TGTGCCAGCAGTGCGTTAACACAGGGGGGCGAGCAGTACTTC; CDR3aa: CASSALTQGGEQYF
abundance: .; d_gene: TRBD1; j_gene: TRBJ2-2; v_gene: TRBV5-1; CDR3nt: TGCGCCAGCAGCGAGGGACAGGCCTCCGGGGAGCTGTTTTTT; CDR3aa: CASSEGQASGELFF
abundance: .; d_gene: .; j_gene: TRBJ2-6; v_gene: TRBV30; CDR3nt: TGTGCCTGCAGGAACTGGGGGACCGGGGCCAACGTCCTGACTTTC; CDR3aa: CACRNWGTGANVLTF
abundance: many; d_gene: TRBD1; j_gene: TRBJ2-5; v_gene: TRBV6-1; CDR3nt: TGTGCCAGCAGTGCCCCCGCGGGACAGGGGAGTAGGGAGACCCAGTACTTC; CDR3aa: CASSAPAGQGSRETQYF
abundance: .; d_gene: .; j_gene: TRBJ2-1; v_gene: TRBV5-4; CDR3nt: TGTGCCAGCAGGCCGGAGGGTAGGTATAACAATGAGCAGTTCTTC; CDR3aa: CASRPEGRYNNEQFF
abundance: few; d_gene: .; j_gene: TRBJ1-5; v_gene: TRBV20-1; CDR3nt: TGCAGTGCTAGGCAGGACACTCATCAGCCCCAGCATTTT; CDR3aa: CSARQDTHQPQHF
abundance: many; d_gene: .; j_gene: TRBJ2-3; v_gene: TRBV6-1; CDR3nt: TGTGCCAGCAGTCAGCAGGCCCCCGCAGATACGCAGTATTTT; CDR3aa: CASSQQAPADTQYF
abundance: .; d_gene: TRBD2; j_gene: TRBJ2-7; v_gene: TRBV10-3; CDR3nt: TGTGCCATCAGTGAGTCGATAGCGGGAGCGAATTCCGAGCAGTACTTC; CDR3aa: CAISESIAGANSEQYF
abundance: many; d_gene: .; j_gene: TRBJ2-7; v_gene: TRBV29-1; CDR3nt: TGCAGCGTTGGGACTGACATGAGTTACGAGCAGTACTTC; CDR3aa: CSVGTDMSYEQYF
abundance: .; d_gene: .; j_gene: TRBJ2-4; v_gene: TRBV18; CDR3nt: TGTGCCAGCTCTCCACAGGGCGTGCAAAACATTCAGTACTTC; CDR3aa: CASSPQGVQNIQYF
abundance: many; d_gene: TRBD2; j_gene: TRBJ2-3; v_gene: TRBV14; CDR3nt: TGTGCCAGCAGCCCGGGGACTATCAGAACAGATACGCAGTATTTT; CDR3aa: CASSPGTIRTDTQYF
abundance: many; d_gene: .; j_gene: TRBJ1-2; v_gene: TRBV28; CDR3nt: TGTGCCAGCAGTTTTCTTGGGGCTAACTATGGCTACACCTTC; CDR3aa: CASSFLGANYGYTF
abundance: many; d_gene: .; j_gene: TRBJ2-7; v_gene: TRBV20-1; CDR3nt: TGCAGTGCTAGAGATTGGGGGGTTGGAAGCTCCTACGAGCAGTACTTC; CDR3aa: CSARDWGVGSSYEQYF
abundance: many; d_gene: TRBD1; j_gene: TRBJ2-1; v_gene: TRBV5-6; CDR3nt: TGTGCCAGCATGATACAGGGGCGGTCGTACAATGAGCAGTTCTTC; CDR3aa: CASMIQGRSYNEQFF
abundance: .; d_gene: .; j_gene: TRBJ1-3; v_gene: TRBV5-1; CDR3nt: TGCGCCAGCAGCTTGGGGGGAAGGCGGAACACCATATATTTT; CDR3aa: CASSLGGRRNTIYF
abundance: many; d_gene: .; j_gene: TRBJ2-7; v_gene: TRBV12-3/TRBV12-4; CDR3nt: TGTGCCAGCAGTCCCGGCCCCTGGGAGCAGTACTTC; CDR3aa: CASSPGPWEQYF
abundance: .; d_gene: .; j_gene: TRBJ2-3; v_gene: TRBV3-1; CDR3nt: TGTGCCAGCAGCCAGGTCGGTAGCGGCCCCACAGATACGCAGTATTTT; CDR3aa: CASSQVGSGPTDTQYF
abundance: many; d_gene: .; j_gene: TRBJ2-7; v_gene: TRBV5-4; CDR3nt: TGTGCCAGCAGCCTCCGGGTCACCCCCTCCGAGCAGTACTTC; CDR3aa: CASSLRVTPSEQYF
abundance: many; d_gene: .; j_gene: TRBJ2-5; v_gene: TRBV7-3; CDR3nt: TGTGCCAGCAGCTTAATGGGGGGCCAAGAGACCCAGTACTTC; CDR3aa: CASSLMGGQETQYF
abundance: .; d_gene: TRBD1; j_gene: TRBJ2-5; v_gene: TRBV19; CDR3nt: TGTGCCAGTAGTCAAATCCGGGACAGCTTAAATCAAGAGACCCAGTACTTC; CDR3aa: CASSQIRDSLNQETQYF
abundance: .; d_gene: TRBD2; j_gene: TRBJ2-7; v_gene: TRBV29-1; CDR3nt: TGCAGCGTTACGAGCGGGAGGGCCAGGTACGAGCAGTACTTC; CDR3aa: CSVTSGRARYEQYF
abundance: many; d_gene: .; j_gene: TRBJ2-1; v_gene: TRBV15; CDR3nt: TGTGCCACCAGCAGAGATAGAGGGTTCGGCGAGCAGTTCTTC; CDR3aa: CATSRDRGFGEQFF
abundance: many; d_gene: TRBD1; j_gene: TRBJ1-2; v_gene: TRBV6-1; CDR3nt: TGTGCCAGCAGCGACAGGGGGCATGGCTACACCTTC; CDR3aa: CASSDRGHGYTF
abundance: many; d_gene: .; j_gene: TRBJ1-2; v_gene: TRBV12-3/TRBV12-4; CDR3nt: TGTGCCAGCAGTTTTGGAAATGGCTACACCTTC; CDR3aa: CASSFGNGYTF
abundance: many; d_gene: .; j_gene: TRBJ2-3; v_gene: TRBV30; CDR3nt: TGTGCCTGGAGTGGAAGAGGGACGCAGTATTTT; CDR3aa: CAWSGRGTQYF
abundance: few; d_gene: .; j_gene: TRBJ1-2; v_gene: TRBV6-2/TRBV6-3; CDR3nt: TGTGCCAGCAGAAGGGACGGAATCTATGGCTACACCTTC; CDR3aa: CASRRDGIYGYTF